Below, 3 T cell receptor beta chains from the same sample are listed, as sequenced in a study of shared clonotypes between healthy human individuals. Libraries were prepared by immunoSEQ multiplex PCR; TCRdb keeps only in-frame clonotypes and omits some of them. The table lists around 940,000 clones, 60% to 85% of them singletons. Sequencing was performed on memory CD4+ T cells sorted from blood. Subset denoted: CD45RA-negative fraction. Source of these receptors: a man younger than 35 in good health.

This clone was observed once. This chain connects TRBV25-1 to TRBJ2-3; the D gene is possibly TRBD2 (6 bases). Germline assignment: CDR1 MGHDK and CDR2 SYGVNS. Trimming left V 8 bases short and J 3 bases short, with 15 bases between. The CDR3 consists of 14 residues. This CDR3 reads CASSKGGGTDTQYF. The CDR3 DNA reads TGTGCCAGCTCTAAGGGAGGTGGGACAGATACGCAGTATTTT. The whole variable domain, filled in from reference TRBV25-1 and TRBJ2-3, reads EADIYQTPRYLVIGTGKKITLECSQTMGHDKMYWYQQDPGMELHLIHYSYGVNSTEKGDLSSESTVSRIRTEHFPLTLESARPSHTSQYLCASSKGGGTDTQYFGPGTRLTVL.

Concerning this clone: Other DNA sequences in this sample translate to the same CDR3. The chain recombines TRBV5-1 with TRBJ1-2; D uncertain. The length of the CDR3 is 13 residues. CDR1 is SGHRS and CDR2 is YFSETQ in the germline V gene. Trimming removed 0 bases from V and 2 bases from J, with 5 bases in between. The CDR3 sequence: CASSLEANYGYTF. For the CDR3, the DNA is TGCGCCAGCAGCTTGGAGGCAAACTATGGCTACACCTTC.

J is TRBJ2-3 and V is TRBV5-1; the match to TRBD2 covers 12 bases. CDR1 is SGHRS, CDR2 YFSETQ, per germline. The CDR3 runs 17 residues. After removal of 0 bases from V and 2 bases from J, the junction contained 4 bases not matched to a gene. CDR3 region: CASSLGLAGALTDTQYF. In nucleotides, the CDR3 is TGCGCCAGCAGCTTGGGACTAGCGGGGGCCCTCACAGATACGCAGTATTTT.